This passage covers 11 T cell receptor beta chains from one sample sequenced in a study of cytomegalovirus exposure and HLA in healthy donors. Primers for the PCR totalled 60 Vbeta and 13 Jbeta. Using immunoSEQ multiplex PCR, the repertoire was profiled, and TCRdb retains in-frame clones only, with some absent. In the table there are under 200,000 clones, 75% to 85% of which are singletons. What was sequenced was PBMCs. These receptors were taken from a girl aged 2-10 years in good health and CMV-seropositive.

The V call is TRBV25-1, the J call TRBJ1-3; D is uncertain. Trimming removed 3 bases from V and 0 bases from J, with 6 bases in between. The germline CDR1 and CDR2 sequences are MGHDK and SYGVNS. The CDR3 has 14 amino acids. Here the CDR3 DNA reads TGTGCCAGCAGTGACGCTAACTCTGGAAACACCATATATTTT. Amino acids: CASSDANSGNTIYF.

The gene calls are TRBV4-1 and TRBJ2-5; 8 bases match TRBD1. Germline-derived CDR1 and CDR2 are MGHRA and YSYEKL. V lost 3 bases to trimming and J lost 2 bases; unmatched junction nucleotides: 5. This CDR3 has 15 residues. This CDR3 is CASSQYTGGQETQYF. CDR3 nucleotide sequence: TGCGCCAGCAGCCAGTATACAGGGGGTCAAGAGACCCAGTACTTC.

The chain carries TRBV4-1 and TRBJ1-2; D uncertain. The CDR3 runs to 15 residues. Germline V gene sequence: CDR1 MGHRA, CDR2 YSYEKL. V shed 4 bases and J shed 4 bases, with 16 bases lying between them. In DNA, the CDR3 is TGCGCCAGCAGCCTGGAGGGCCAGACAATCTATGGCTACACCTTC. This gives the protein CASSLEGQTIYGYTF.

The V and J genes are TRBV15 and TRBJ2-3; the match to TRBD2 covers 13 bases. The CDR3 is 20 amino acids. Germline lookup yields CDR1 LNHNV and CDR2 YYDKDF (reference sequence). V was pared by 0 bases and J by 0 bases, with 9 bases of the junction left unmatched. This CDR3 reads CATSRDILGLAGFSTDTQYF. The DNA of the CDR3 is TGTGCCACCAGCAGAGATATTTTGGGACTAGCGGGATTTAGCACAGATACGCAGTATTTT.

The chain couples TRBV30 to TRBJ2-5; TRBD2 agrees at 8 bases. This CDR3 contains 18 residues. V shed 4 bases, J shed 4 bases, and the junction held 20 bases outside the gene matches. CDR1 and CDR2 (germline): GTSNPN, SVGIG (reference sequence). CDR3 bases: TGTGCCTGGACCCCCATACCTATAGCGGGACCCCGGCTAGAGACCCAGTACTTC. Translation: CAWTPIPIAGPRLETQYF.

This chain connects TRBV30 to TRBJ1-3; D unresolved. V shed 4 bases and J shed 0 bases, with 13 bases lying between them. The germline gives CDR1 GTSNPN, CDR2 SVGIG (reference sequence). The CDR3 is 15 amino acids. DNA for the CDR3: TGTGCCTGGACCAGAAAACGGGTCTCTGGAAACACCATATATTTT. The encoded protein is CAWTRKRVSGNTIYF.

This chain connects TRBV9 to TRBJ1-4; 9 bases are a match to TRBD1. CDR1 SGDLS and CDR2 YYNGEE come from the germline V gene. The CDR3 totals 17 residues. With V trimmed by 0 bases and J by 4 bases, 7 bases remained unmatched. The CDR3 DNA is TGTGCCAGCAGCGTAGAGGGACAGGGCGGTTTTAATGAAAAACTGTTTTTT. Protein sequence: CASSVEGQGGFNEKLFF.

The V gene is TRBV7-2, the J gene TRBJ1-1; no clear D. V lost 1 base and J lost 8, with 8 bases in between. CDR1 SGHTA and CDR2 FQGNSA come from the germline V gene. The CDR3 has 12 residues. This CDR3 is CASSLVYREAFF. The CDR3 DNA is TGTGCCAGCAGCTTAGTTTACAGAGAAGCTTTCTTT.

This clone occurred a few times. The J gene is TRBJ2-7, the V gene TRBV28; TRBD2 might be the D (5 bases). Germline values: CDR1 MDHEN, CDR2 SYDVKM. This CDR3 has 14 amino acids. Trimming took 2 bases from V and 5 from J, leaving 13 bases between them. Here the CDR3 DNA reads TGTGCCAGCAGTTTAGGTCGTCGGGGAAACGAGCAGTACTTC. This encodes CASSLGRRGNEQYF.

With regard to this clone: This specimen includes other DNA sequences encoding the same CDR3. The CDR3 sequence: CAWSGRRNQPQHF. CDR3 sequence (DNA): TGTGCCTGGAGTGGAAGGAGGAATCAGCCCCAGCATTTT. The rearrangement joins TRBV30 to TRBJ1-5; D is ambiguous. Germline V gene data show CDR1 as GTSNPN and CDR2 as SVGIG (reference sequence). This CDR3 spans 13 amino acids. Deletions cut 1 base from V and 4 bases from J, with 8 bases between.

The chain links TRBV6-5 to TRBJ2-3; D perhaps matches TRBD2 (6 bases). Trimming shortened V by 2 bases and J by 0 bases, and 12 bases separated the two germline ends. The CDR3 spans 16 residues. Germline assignment: CDR1 MNHEY and CDR2 SVGAGI. CDR3 loop: CASSYGAGTSTDTQYF. DNA for the CDR3: TGTGCCAGCAGTTACGGCGCGGGAACTAGCACAGATACGCAGTATTTT.